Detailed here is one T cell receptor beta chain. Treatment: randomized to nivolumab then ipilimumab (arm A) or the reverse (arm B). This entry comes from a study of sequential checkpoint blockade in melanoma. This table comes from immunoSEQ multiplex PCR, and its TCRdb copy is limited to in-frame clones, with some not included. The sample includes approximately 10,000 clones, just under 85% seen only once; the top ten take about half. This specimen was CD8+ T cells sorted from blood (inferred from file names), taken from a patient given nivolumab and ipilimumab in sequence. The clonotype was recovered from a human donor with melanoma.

CDR3 residues: CASSVEEGVPTNEKLFF. CDR3 DNA sequence: TGTGCCAGCAGCGTAGAGGAAGGAGTGCCAACTAATGAAAAACTGTTTTTT. The chain uses TRBV9 and TRBJ1-4; no definite D call. CDR1 SGDLS and CDR2 YYNGEE come from the germline V gene. V lost 0 bases and J 0 bases, leaving 12 bases between the germline ends. CDR3 size: 17 residues.